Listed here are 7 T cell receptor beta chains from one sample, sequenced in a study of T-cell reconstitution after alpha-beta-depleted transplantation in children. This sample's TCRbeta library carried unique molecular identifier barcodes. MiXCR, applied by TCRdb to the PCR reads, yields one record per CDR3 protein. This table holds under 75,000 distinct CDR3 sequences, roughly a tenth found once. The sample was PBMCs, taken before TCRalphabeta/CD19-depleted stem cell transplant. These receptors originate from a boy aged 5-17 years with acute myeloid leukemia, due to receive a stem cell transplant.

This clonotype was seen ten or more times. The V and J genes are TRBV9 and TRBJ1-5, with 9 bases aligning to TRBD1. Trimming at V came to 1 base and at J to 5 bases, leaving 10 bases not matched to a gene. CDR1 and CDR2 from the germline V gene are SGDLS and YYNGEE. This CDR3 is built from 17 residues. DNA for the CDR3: TGTGCCAGCAGCGTAACCCCGGACAGGGGAATGCATCAGCCCCAGCATTTT. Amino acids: CASSVTPDRGMHQPQHF.

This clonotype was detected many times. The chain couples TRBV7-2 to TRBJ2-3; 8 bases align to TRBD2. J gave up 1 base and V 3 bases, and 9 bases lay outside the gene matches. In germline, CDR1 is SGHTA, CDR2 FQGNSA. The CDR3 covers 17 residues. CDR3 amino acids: CASSLAGGSYGTDTQYF. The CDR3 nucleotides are TGTGCCAGCAGCTTGGCGGGAGGATCGTACGGCACAGATACGCAGTATTTT.

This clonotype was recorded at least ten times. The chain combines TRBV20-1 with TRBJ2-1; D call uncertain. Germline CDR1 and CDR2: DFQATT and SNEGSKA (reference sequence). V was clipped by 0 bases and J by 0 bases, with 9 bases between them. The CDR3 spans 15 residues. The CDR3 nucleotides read TGCAGTGCTAGAGATCTTGTTAGCTCCTACAATGAGCAGTTCTTC. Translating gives CSARDLVSSYNEQFF.

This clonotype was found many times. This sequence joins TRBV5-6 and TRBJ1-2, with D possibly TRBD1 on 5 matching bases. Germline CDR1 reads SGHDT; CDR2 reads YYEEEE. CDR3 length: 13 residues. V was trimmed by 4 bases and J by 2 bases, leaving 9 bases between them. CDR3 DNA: TGTGCCAGCAGCAGGGACCGGAACTATGGCTACACCTTC. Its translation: CASSRDRNYGYTF.

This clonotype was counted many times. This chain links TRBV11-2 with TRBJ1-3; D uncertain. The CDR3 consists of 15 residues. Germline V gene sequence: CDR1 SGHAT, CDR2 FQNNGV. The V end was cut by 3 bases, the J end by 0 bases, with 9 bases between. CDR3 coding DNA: TGTGCCAGCAGCTTTTACGGCCTCTCTGGAAACACCATATATTTT. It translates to CASSFYGLSGNTIYF.

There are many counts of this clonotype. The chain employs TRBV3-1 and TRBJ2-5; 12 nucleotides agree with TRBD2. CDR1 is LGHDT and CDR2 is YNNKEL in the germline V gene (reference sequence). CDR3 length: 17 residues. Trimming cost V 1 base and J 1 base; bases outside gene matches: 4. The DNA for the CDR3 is TGTGCCAGCAGCCAAGCTAGCGGGGGGGTAAGCCAAGAGACCCAGTACTTC. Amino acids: CASSQASGGVSQETQYF.

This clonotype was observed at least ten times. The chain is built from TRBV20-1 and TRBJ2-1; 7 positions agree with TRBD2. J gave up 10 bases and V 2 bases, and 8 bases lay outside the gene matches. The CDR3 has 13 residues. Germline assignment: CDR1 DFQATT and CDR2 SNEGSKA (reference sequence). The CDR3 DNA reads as TGCAGTGCTAGACCTCCTTTAGCGGGCGAGCAGTTCTTC. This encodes CSARPPLAGEQFF.